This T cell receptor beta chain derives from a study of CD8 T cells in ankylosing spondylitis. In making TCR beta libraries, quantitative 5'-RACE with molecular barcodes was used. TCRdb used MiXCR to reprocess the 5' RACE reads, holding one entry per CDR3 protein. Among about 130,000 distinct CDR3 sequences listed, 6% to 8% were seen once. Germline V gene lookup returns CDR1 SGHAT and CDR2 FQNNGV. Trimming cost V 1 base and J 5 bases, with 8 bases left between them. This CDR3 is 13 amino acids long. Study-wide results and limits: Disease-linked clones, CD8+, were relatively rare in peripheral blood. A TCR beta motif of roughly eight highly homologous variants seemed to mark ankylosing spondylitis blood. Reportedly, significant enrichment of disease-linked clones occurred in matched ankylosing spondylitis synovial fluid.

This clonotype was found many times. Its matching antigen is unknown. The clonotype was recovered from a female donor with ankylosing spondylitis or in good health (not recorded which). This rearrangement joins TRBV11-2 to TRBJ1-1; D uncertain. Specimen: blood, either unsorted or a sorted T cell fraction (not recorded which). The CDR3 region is CASSLVTRTEAFF. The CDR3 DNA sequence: TGTGCCAGCAGCTTAGTTACTCGGACTGAAGCTTTCTTT. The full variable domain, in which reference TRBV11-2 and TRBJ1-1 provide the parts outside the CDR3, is EAGVAQSPRYKIIEKRQSVAFWCNPISGHATLYWYQQILGQGPKLLIQFQNNGVVDDSQLPKDRFSAERLKGVDSTLKIQPAKLEDSAVYLCASSLVTRTEAFFGQGTRLTVV.